This entry describes one T cell receptor (beta chain). Its antigen is undetermined. In building TCR beta libraries, iRepertoire HTBI primers were used together with Arm-PCR of CDR3 regions. TCRdb called the multiplex PCR reads again in MiXCR, with one record for every CDR3 protein. The sample holds 620,000 or so distinct CDR3 sequences; approximately 15% are singletons and the top ten take 15% to 20%. The time point: newly diagnosed GD, antithyroid drugs for less than 3 months. Researchers made the TCR library from RNA that was extracted from PBMCs. The data derive from a study of regulatory T cells in long-lasting Graves disease. This CDR3 has 13 amino acids. Trimming removed 2 bases from V and 6 bases from J, with 10 bases in between. Looked up from germline, CDR1 is SGHAT and CDR2 is FQNNGV. Study results and limitations: Accuracy could have been hurt by small sample size. Persistent Graves' patients showed less TCR diversity than newly diagnosed patients showed.

These records were also assigned to another study, of T cells in Graves' hyperthyroidism and ophthalmopathy. As reported in that work: Uncontrolled infection, other autoimmune disease, pregnancy or lactation barred patients from enrollment. During a first-round RT-PCR of the TCR CDR3, the HTBI primer set was used.

The TCR originated in a woman aged 25 to 39 with Graves disease. The V and J genes are TRBV11-2 and TRBJ1-1; D is perhaps TRBD1 (6 bases). Sequenced material: peripheral blood mononuclear cells (PBMCs), taken at new diagnosis, from a patient treated with antithyroid drugs. The CDR3 loop is CASSLPGGPEAFF. DNA of the CDR3: TGTGCCAGCAGCTTACCGGGGGGCCCTGAAGCTTTCTTT.